The clone carrying this T cell receptor (beta chain) showed up just a few times. Its antigen is still unknown. Healthy bone marrow donors supplied every sample. Each donor was nominally healthy when sampled (though unrecorded immune exposures were likely). This entry belongs to a study of cytomegalovirus exposure and HLA in healthy donors. General observations from the study: Certain indistinguishable V segments, among them TRBV6-2 and TRBV6-3, were excluded.

PCR involved 60 Vbeta and 13 Jbeta primers. Profiled with immunoSEQ multiplex PCR; TCRdb holds only in-frame clones, not every one. This repertoire shows fewer than 200,000 clones, roughly 84% found once; its top ten account for 0.95% to 1.3%. Germline assignment: CDR1 LGHNT and CDR2 FRNRAP. This CDR3 has 16 amino acids. V was cut by 4 bases and J by 2 bases, with 17 bases left in between. This sequence originates from a man aged 30 to 45 in good health and CMV-seronegative. The J gene is TRBJ2-5, the V gene TRBV12-5; a possible D gene is TRBD1 (5 bases). The specimen was PBMCs. In nucleotides, the CDR3 is TGTGCTAGTGGTTCCTGGGGCGATCGGTGGCAAGAGACCCAGTACTTC. Its translation: CASGSWGDRWQETQYF. Complete variable domain (other parts from reference TRBV12-5 and TRBJ2-5): DARVTQTPRHKVTEMGQEVTMRCQPILGHNTVFWYRQTMMQGLELLAYFRNRAPLDDSGMPKDRFSAEMPDATLATLKIQPSEPRDSAVYFCASGSWGDRWQETQYFGPGTRLLVL.